This T cell receptor (beta chain) was profiled in a study of blood T cell repertoires in COVID-19. The table came from immunoSEQ multiplex PCR; TCRdb's copy has only in-frame clones and leaves some out. The sample shows approximately 180,000 clones, 70% to 90% of them seen only once. With 3 bases clipped from V and 2 bases from J, the junction kept 2 bases outside the gene matches. This CDR3 region has 14 residues. In germline, CDR1 is KGHSH, CDR2 LQKENI. This clonotype originated in a human donor with active or convalescent COVID-19. The donor label of this sample is uncertain. The chain links TRBV18 to TRBJ2-7; 9 bases are a match to TRBD1. Sample: peripheral blood. This CDR3 reads CASSPRTGAYEQYF. CDR3 nucleotides: TGTGCCAGCTCACCCCGGACAGGGGCCTACGAGCAGTACTTC.